Below, one T cell receptor beta chain is given with its context. Its target is unknown. Trimming shortened V by 4 bases and J by 4 bases, and 14 bases separated the two germline ends. Germline V lookup: CDR1 SGHTS, CDR2 YDEGEE. The CDR3 has 15 residues. Sequencing was performed with immunoSEQ multiplex PCR; in TCRdb, only in-frame clones are kept and a portion is missing. Of about 28,000 clones listed, roughly four fifths are singletons. This specimen belongs to a study of early stage breast cancer tumors. Across the whole study: The ER+/PR+/HER2- tumors included about 8 ductal and four lobular carcinomas. Overall study results and limits: Compared with adjacent normal breast, tumors showed approximately 2.5-fold denser, more clonal T cells. Comparing each tissue with blood distinguished tumor from normal in about 85% of the 16 patients. Enriched TCRB sequences shared across patients were mostly commonly generated sequences.

This clonotype originated in a person aged 35 to 50 with breast cancer. Sample: blood. This sequence joins TRBV5-8 and TRBJ2-2; no firm D call. The CDR3 sequence is CASSPLVATTGELFF. The CDR3 bases are TGTGCCAGCAGCCCATTAGTGGCAACCACCGGGGAGCTGTTTTTT.